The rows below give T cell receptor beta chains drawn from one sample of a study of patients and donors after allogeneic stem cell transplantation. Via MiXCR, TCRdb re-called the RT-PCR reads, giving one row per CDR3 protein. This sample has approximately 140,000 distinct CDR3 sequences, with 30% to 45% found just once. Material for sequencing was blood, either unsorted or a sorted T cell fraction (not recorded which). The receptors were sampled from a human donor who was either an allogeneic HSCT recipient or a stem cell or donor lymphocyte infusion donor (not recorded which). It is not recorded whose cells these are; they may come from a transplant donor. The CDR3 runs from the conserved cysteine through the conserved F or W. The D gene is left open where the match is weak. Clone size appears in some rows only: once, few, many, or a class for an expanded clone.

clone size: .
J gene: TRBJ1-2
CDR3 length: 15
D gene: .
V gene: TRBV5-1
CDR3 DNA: TGCGCCAGCAGCTTCGTCGTCCCCAGGGGCCATGGCTACACCTTC
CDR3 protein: CASSFVVPRGHGYTF

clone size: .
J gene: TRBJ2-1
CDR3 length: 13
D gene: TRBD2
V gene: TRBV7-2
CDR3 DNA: TGTGCCAGCACCCCCGGGGGGGCGGTTGAGCAGTTCTTC
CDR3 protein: CASTPGGAVEQFF

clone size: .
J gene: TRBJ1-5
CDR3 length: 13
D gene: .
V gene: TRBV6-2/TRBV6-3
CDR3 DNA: TGTGCCAGCAGTTACTCGGGGCGTCAGCCCCAGCATTTT
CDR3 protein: CASSYSGRQPQHF

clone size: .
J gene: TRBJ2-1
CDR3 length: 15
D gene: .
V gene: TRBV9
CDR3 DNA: TGTGCCAGCAGCGGTGCGGCCGGGACACTTAATGAGCAGTTCTTC
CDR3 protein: CASSGAAGTLNEQFF

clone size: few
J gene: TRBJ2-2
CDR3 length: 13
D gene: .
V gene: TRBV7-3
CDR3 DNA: TGTGCCAGCAGCTCTTCCTCCACCGGGGAGCTGTTTTTT
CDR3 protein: CASSSSSTGELFF

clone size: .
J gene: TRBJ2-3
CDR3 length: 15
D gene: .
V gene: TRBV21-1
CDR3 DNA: TGTGCCAGCAGCAAAGCGGGGCGGGGCACAGATACGCAGTATTTT
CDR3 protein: CASSKAGRGTDTQYF

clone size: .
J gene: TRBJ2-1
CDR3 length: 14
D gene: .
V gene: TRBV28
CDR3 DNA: TGTGCCAGCAGATGGGACGTCTCGTACAATGAGCAGTTCTTC
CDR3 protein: CASRWDVSYNEQFF

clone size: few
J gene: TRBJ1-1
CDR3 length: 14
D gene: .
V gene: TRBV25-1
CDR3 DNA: TGTGCCAGCAGCCCACTGGGAGGTCTGCCTGAAGCTTTCTTT
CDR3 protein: CASSPLGGLPEAFF

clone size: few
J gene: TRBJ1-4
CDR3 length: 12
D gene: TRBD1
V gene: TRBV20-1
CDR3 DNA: TGCAGTGCTAGAAGGGGGCTTGAAAAACTGTTTTTT
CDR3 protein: CSARRGLEKLFF

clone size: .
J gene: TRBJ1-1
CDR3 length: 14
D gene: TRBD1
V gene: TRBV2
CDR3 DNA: TGTGCCAGCAGTGAGACAGGGTGGAACACTGAAGCTTTCTTT
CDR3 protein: CASSETGWNTEAFF

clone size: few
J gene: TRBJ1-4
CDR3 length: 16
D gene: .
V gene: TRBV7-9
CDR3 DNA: TGTGCCAGCAGCTTAGCGAAAGCCCTAACTAATGAAAAACTGTTTTTT
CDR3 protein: CASSLAKALTNEKLFF

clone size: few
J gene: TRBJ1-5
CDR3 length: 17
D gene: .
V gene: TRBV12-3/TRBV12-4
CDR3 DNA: TGTGCCAGCAGTTTCCTGCCGGGACACCTTAGCAATCAGCCCCAGCATTTT
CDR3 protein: CASSFLPGHLSNQPQHF

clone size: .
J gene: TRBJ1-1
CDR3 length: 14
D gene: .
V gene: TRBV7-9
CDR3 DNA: TGTGCCAGCAGCTTATCCCTAACTAGGGCTGAAGCTTTCTTT
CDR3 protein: CASSLSLTRAEAFF

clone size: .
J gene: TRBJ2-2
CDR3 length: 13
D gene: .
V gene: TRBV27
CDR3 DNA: TGTGCCAGCAGTTTATTAGGCACCGGGGAGCTGTTTTTT
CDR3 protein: CASSLLGTGELFF

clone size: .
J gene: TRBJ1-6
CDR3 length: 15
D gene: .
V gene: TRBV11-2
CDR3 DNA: TGTGCCAGCAGCTTAGCGGTTCGGGGGAATTCACCCCTCCACTTT
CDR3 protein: CASSLAVRGNSPLHF

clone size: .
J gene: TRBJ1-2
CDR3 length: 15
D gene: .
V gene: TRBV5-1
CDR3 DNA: TGCGCCAGCAGCCTCTCCAGGGAGCAGGGTGGTGGCTACACCTTC
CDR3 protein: CASSLSREQGGGYTF

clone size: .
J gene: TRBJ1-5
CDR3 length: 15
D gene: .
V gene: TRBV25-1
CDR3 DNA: TGTGCCAGCAGTGTGGGGGGGGTTAGCAATCAGCCCCAGCATTTT
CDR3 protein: CASSVGGVSNQPQHF

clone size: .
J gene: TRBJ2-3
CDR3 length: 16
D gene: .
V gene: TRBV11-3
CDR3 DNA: TGTGCCAGCAGCCGAGGGACGGCCGTGAGCACAGATACGCAGTATTTT
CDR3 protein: CASSRGTAVSTDTQYF

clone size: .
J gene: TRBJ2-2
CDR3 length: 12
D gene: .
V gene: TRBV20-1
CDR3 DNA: TGCAGTGCTATCCCAGTCCCCGGGGAGCTGTTTTTT
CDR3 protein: CSAIPVPGELFF

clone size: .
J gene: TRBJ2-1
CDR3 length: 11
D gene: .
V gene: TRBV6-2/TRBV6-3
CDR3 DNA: TGTGCCAGCACCGCGGCGAATGAGCAGTTCTTC
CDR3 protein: CASTAANEQFF

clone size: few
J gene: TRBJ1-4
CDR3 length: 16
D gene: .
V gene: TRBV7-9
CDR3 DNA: TGTGCCAGCAGCTTAGTAGGCGGCACAACTAATGAAAAACTGTTTTTT
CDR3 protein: CASSLVGGTTNEKLFF

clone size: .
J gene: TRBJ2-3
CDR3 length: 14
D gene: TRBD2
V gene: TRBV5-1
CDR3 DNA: TGCGCCAGCAGCTCTAGCGGGGGGGTGGATACGCAGTATTTT
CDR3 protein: CASSSSGGVDTQYF

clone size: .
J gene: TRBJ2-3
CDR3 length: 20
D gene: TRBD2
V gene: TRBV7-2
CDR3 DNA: TGTGCCAGCAGCCCCCGAGGGCGGACTAGCGGGGGCCTAAGCACAGATACGCAGTATTTT
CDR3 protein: CASSPRGRTSGGLSTDTQYF

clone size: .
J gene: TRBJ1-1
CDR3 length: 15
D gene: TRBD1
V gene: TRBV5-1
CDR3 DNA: TGCGCCAGCAGCGCGAAAGGACAGGGGAACACTGAAGCTTTCTTT
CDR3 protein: CASSAKGQGNTEAFF

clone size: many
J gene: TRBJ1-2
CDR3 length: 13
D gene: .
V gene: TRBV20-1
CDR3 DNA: TGCAGTGCTAGGCGAACCGGGTCCTCTGGCTACACCTTC
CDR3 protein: CSARRTGSSGYTF

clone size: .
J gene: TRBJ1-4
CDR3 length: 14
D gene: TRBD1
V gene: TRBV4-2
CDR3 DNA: TGTGCCAGCAGCCAGGGACAGGTTAATGAAAAACTGTTTTTT
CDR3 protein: CASSQGQVNEKLFF

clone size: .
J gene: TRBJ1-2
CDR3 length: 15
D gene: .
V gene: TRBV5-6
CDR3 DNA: TGTGCCAGCAGCTTGGTGCAGTCCCCCCCCGACGGCTACACCTTC
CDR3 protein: CASSLVQSPPDGYTF

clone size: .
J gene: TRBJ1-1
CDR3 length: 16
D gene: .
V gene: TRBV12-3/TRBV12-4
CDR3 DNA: TGTGCCAGCAGTCCGGGGGGCGGGGGCCTTTACACTGAAGCTTTCTTT
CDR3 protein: CASSPGGGGLYTEAFF

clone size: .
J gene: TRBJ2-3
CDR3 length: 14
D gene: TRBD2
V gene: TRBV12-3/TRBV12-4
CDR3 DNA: TGTGCCATCAGTGGCGGGGGGCGCACAGATACGCAGTATTTT
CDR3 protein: CAISGGGRTDTQYF

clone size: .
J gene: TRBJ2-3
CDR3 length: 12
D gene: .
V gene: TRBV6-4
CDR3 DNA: TGTGCCAGCAGTGACCTCGGGACACTTCTGTATTTT
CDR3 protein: CASSDLGTLLYF

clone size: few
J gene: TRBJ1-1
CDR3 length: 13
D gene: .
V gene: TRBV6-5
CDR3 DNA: TGTGCCAGCACTAACGGGGGGCTCACTGAAGCTTTCTTT
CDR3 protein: CASTNGGLTEAFF

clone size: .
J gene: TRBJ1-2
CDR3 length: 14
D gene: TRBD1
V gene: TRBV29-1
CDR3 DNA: TGCAGCGTTGGCTCGGGACAGGGGGCGGGAGGCTACACCTTC
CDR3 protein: CSVGSGQGAGGYTF

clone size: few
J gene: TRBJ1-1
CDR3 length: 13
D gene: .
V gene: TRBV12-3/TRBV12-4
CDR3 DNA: TGTGCCAGCAGCACGATGGGGAACACTGAAGCTTTCTTT
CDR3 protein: CASSTMGNTEAFF

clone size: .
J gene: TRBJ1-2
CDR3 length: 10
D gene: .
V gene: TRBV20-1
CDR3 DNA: TGCAGTGCTAAGGGTACCGGCTACACCTTC
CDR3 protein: CSAKGTGYTF

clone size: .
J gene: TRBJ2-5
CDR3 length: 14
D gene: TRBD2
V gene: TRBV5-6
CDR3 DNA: TGTGCCAGCAGAGAAGCGGGGAACCAAGAGACCCAGTACTTC
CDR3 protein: CASREAGNQETQYF

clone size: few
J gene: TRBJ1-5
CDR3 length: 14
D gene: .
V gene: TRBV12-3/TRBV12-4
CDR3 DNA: TGTGCCAGCATGTCCTGGGACAGCAATCAGCCCCAGCATTTT
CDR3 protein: CASMSWDSNQPQHF

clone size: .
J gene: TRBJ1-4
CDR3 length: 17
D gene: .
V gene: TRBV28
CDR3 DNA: TGTGCCAGCAGTTTTGACAGGACAGATTCAACTAATGAAAAACTGTTTTTT
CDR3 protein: CASSFDRTDSTNEKLFF

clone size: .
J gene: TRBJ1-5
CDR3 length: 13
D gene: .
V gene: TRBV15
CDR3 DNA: TGTGCCACCAGCAGGGACGGAGGTCAGCCCCAGCATTTT
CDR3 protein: CATSRDGGQPQHF

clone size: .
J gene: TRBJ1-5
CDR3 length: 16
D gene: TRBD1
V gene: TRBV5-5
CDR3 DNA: TGTGCCAGCAGCTTTTCCAGGGGGGTAGTCAATCAGCCCCAGCATTTT
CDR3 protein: CASSFSRGVVNQPQHF

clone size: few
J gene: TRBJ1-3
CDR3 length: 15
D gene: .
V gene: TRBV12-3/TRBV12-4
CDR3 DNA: TGTGCCAGCAGTTTAAGGGGACTCTCTGGAAACACCATATATTTT
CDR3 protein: CASSLRGLSGNTIYF

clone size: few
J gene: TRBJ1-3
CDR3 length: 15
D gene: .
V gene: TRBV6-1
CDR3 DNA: TGTGCCAGCAGTGAAGCTGGGGGGCCAGGAAACACCATATATTTT
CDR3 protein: CASSEAGGPGNTIYF

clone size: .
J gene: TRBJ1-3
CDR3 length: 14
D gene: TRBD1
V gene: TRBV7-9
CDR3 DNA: TGTGCCAGCAGCTGGGGGACAGGTGGAAACACCATATATTTT
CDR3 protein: CASSWGTGGNTIYF

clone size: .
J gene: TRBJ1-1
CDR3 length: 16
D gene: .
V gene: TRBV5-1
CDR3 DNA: TGCGCCAGCAGCTTGACAGGGAGGGCGATGAACACTGAAGCTTTCTTT
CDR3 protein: CASSLTGRAMNTEAFF

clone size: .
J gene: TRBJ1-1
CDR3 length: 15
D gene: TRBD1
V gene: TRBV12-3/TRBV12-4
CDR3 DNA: TGTGCCAGCAGAGCGACAGGGGGCTGGAACACTGAAGCTTTCTTT
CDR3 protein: CASRATGGWNTEAFF

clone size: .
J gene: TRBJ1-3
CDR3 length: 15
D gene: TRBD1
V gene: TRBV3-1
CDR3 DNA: TGTGCCAGCAGCCAGGGACAGACCTTTACAAACACCATATATTTT
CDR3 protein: CASSQGQTFTNTIYF

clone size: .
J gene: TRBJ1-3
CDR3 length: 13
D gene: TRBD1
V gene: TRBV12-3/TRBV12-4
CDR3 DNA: TGTGCCAGCAGTTTGGGGACAGGGGAAATCGGATATTTT
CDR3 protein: CASSLGTGEIGYF

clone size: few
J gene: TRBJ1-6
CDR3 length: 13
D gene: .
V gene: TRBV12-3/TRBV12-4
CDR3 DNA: TGTGCCAGCAGCCCCGGGCCCCCCTGGCCCCTCCACTTT
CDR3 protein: CASSPGPPWPLHF

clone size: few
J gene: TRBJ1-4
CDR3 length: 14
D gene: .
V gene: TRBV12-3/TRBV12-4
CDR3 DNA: TGTGCCAGCGAGGACAGCTCAACTAATGAAAAACTGTTTTTT
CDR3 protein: CASEDSSTNEKLFF

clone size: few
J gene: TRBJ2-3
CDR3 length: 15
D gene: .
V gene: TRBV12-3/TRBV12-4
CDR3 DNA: TGTGCCAGACTTGGGGGGAAGCAGTGGGCAGATACGCAGTATTTT
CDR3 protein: CARLGGKQWADTQYF

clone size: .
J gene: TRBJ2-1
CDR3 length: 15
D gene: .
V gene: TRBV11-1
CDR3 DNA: TGTGCCAGCAGCTTGGGATCCAGTACTACGAATGAGCAGTTCTTC
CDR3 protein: CASSLGSSTTNEQFF

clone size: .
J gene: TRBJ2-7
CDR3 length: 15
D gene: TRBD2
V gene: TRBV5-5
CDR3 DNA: TGTGCCAGCAGCTTGGCCCCGGGGGGCTCCTACGAGCAGTACTTC
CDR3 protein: CASSLAPGGSYEQYF

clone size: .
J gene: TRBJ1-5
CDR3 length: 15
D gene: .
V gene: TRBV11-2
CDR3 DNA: TGTGCCAGCAGCTTAGAACAGGGAAGCAATCAGCCCCAGCATTTT
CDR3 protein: CASSLEQGSNQPQHF

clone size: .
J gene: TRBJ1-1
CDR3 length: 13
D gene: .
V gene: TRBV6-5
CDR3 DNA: TGTGCCAGCAGTTACCAGGCTAGCACTGAAGCTTTCTTT
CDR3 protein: CASSYQASTEAFF

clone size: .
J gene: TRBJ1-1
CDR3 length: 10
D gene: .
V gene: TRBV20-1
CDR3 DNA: TGCAGTGCTTCTAACACTGAAGCTTTCTTT
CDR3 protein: CSASNTEAFF